This T cell receptor (beta chain) originates from a study of blood T cell repertoires in COVID-19. The assay was immunoSEQ multiplex PCR, and TCRdb's table has in-frame clones only and misses some. The profile covers 200,000 to 250,000 clones, with 84% appearing a single time and about 2% taken by the ten largest. This CDR3 has 15 residues. Looked up from germline, CDR1 is SGHRS and CDR2 is YFSETQ. V gave up 6 bases and J gave up 2 bases, with 18 bases separating them. This chain joins TRBV5-1 and TRBJ2-7; a weak D match, TRBD2 (5 bases). Sequencing was carried out using PBMCs or T cells enriched from blood (not recorded which). This sequence originates from a man in his sixties who had recovered from COVID-19. The CDR3 DNA reads TGCGCCAGCAACGAGGGTCGTTCCCTAACCTACGAGCAGTACTTC. Translation: CASNEGRSLTYEQYF.